Presented here are 6 T cell receptor beta chains from one specimen sequenced in a study of blood T cell repertoires in COVID-19. The assay was immunoSEQ multiplex PCR, and TCRdb's table has in-frame clones only and misses some. The sample shows 300,000 or so clones, over 75% of them seen only once. Sequenced material: PBMCs or T cells enriched from blood (not recorded which). The receptors were sampled from a woman aged 25 to 39 who had recovered from COVID-19.

The gene calls are TRBV30 and TRBJ2-6; D possibly corresponds to TRBD1 (6 bases). The CDR3 runs to 18 residues. Germline loops: CDR1 GTSNPN, CDR2 SVGIG (reference sequence). V lost 5 bases and J 0 bases, leaving 20 bases between the germline ends. CDR3: CAWYKGTLNPSGANVLTF. The CDR3 DNA follows: TGTGCCTGGTACAAGGGGACACTCAACCCCTCTGGGGCCAACGTCCTGACTTTC. The entire variable domain, with the rest obtained from reference TRBV30 and TRBJ2-6, is as follows: SQTIHQWPATLVQPVGSPLSLECTVEGTSNPNLYWYRQAAGRGLQLLFYSVGIGQISSEVPQNLSASRPQDRQFILSSKKLLLSDSGFYLCAWYKGTLNPSGANVLTFGAGSRLTVL.

The DNA for the CDR3 is TGTGCCAGCAGCTCCCACCCGGGGAAGGGCTACACCTTC. Translated: CASSSHPGKGYTF. The chain uses TRBV9 and TRBJ1-2; D gene ambiguous. Germline CDR1 reads SGDLS; CDR2 reads YYNGEE. The CDR3 runs 13 residues. The ends were cut back, 4 bases at V and 8 bases at J, with 15 bases in the middle.

A remark on this clone: One end of the junction does not line up with germline, which may come from a read error. The chain couples TRBV7-7 to TRBJ2-1; 9 positions agree with TRBD2. Germline V lookup: CDR1 SSHAT, CDR2 FNYEAQ (reference sequence). This CDR3 has 14 residues. The CDR3 nucleotides read TGTGCTAGCAGCTTAGCGGGAGCCTACAATGAGCAGTTCTTC. It encodes CASSLAGAYNEQFF.

The chain has TRBV6-5 and TRBJ1-4, with TRBD1 identical over 8 bases. This CDR3 contains 14 residues. CDR1 and CDR2 from the germline V gene are MNHEY and SVGAGI. V shed 6 bases and J 7 bases; nucleotides not matched to a gene: 7. In DNA form, the CDR3 reads TGTGCCAGCAGGCCGACAGGGGAGGGTGAAAAACTGTTTTTT. It specifies CASRPTGEGEKLFF.

This clone was counted only a few times. The chain has TRBV5-8 and TRBJ1-3; D not resolved. CDR1 is SGHTS and CDR2 is YDEGEE in the germline V gene. The CDR3 is 15 residues long. Trimming stripped 0 bases from V and 0 bases from J, with 7 bases between. CDR3 sequence reads: CASSLGLISGNTIYF. DNA of the CDR3: TGTGCCAGCAGCTTGGGGCTCATCTCTGGAAACACCATATATTTT.

The genes are TRBV18 and TRBJ2-5, with D tentatively TRBD1 (5 bases). There are 13 residues in the CDR3. Germline values: CDR1 KGHSH, CDR2 LQKENI. V gave up 4 bases and J gave up 3 bases, with 9 bases separating them. The CDR3 region has the DNA TGTGCCAGCTCACTCCTACAGGAAGAGACCCAGTACTTC. Translated, it gives CASSLLQEETQYF.